This passage covers 13 T cell receptor beta chains from one sample sequenced in a study of molecular identifiers for immune sequencing clone quantification. TCRdb re-called the PCR reads with MiXCR, one entry per CDR3 protein. The repertoire holds some 59,000 distinct CDR3 sequences, with about 25% as singletons. The sequencing input was naive CD8+ T cells from blood, with Jurkat cell RNA spiked in. Subset specified: FACS-sorted CD8+CD4-CCR7+CD45RA+ naive T cells. The source of these receptors is a human donor in good health. Some libraries in this study had Jurkat cell RNA spiked in.

This chain joins TRBV14 and TRBJ2-3, with TRBD2 identical over 9 bases. Trimming at V came to 1 base and at J to 4 bases, leaving 12 bases not matched to a gene. Germline V gene lookup returns CDR1 SGHDN and CDR2 FVKESK. This CDR3 spans 18 amino acids. The CDR3 here is CASSQADWGLAFSDTQYF. CDR3 DNA: TGTGCCAGCAGCCAAGCAGATTGGGGACTAGCTTTCTCAGATACGCAGTATTTT.

As regards this clonotype: This clone may be a read error of a much larger clone one base away. V is TRBV4-1 and J is TRBJ1-4, with a weak D call TRBD1 (5 bases). The CDR3 totals 16 residues. With 1 base removed from V and 8 bases from J, the gap between germline ends came to 17 bases. CDR1 and CDR2 from the germline V gene are MGHRA and YSYEKL. CDR3 protein: CASSQAGGQGGEKLFF. For the CDR3, the DNA is TGCGCCAGCAGCCAAGCAGGAGGGCAGGGAGGAGAAAAACTGTTTTTT.

This clonotype was seen repeatedly, ten times or more. The V gene is TRBV5-1, the J gene TRBJ2-3; 13 positions agree with TRBD2. The CDR3 totals 16 residues. V shed 0 bases, J shed 4 bases, and the junction held 2 bases outside the gene matches. CDR1 is SGHRS, CDR2 YFSETQ, per germline. CDR3 amino acids: CASSLGLAGGADTQYF. The CDR3 DNA is TGCGCCAGCAGCTTGGGACTAGCGGGAGGCGCAGATACGCAGTATTTT.

In regard to this clonotype: A much larger clone differs from this one at a single base, so this may be a read error. The genes are TRBV7-9 and TRBJ1-1, with unresolved D. The CDR3 extends over 11 amino acids. CDR1 SEHNR and CDR2 FQNEAQ come from the germline V gene (reference sequence). CDR3 nucleotides: TGTCCCAGCAGCTTCGGCACTGAAGCTTTCTTT. It encodes CPSSFGTEAFF.

Note on this clonotype: One base away lies a much larger clone, so this may be a sequencing read error. The chain links TRBV13 to TRBJ2-5; D remains ambiguous. This CDR3 has 14 residues. The V and J ends lost 0 bases and 2 bases respectively, with 7 bases between them. In germline, CDR1 is PRHDT, CDR2 FYEKMQ (reference sequence). CDR3 bases: TGTGCCAGCAGCTTAGGATCCGGGCAAGAGACCCAGTACTTC. As protein: CASSLGSGQETQYF.

Many counts were recorded for this clonotype. The chain links TRBV9 to TRBJ1-6, with 8 bases fitting TRBD1. The ends lost 0 bases at V and 9 bases at J; junction bases unmatched: 5. Germline V CDR1 and CDR2: SGDLS, YYNGEE. The CDR3 extends over 15 amino acids. The CDR3 DNA reads as TGTGCCAGCAGCGTAGTGTCTGGACAGGGTTCACCCCTCCACTTT. This codes for CASSVVSGQGSPLHF.

With regard to this clonotype: Since a much larger clone is just one base distant, this may be a read error. The J gene is TRBJ1-4, the V gene TRBV2; TRBD1 might be the D (5 bases). Looked up from germline, CDR1 is SNHLY and CDR2 is FYNNEI. The CDR3 sequence is 16 residues long. CDR3 in DNA: TGTGCCAGCAGTGGTTGGGGACGCGCAACTAATGGAAAACTGTTTTTT. It specifies CASSGWGRATNGKLFF.

Regarding this clonotype: This may be a read error: a much more frequent sequence differs by one nucleotide. The V and J genes are TRBV11-1 and TRBJ2-7; perhaps TRBD1 as D (6 bases). Germline CDR1 and CDR2: SGHAT and FQDESV (reference sequence). CDR3 length: 13 residues. Trimming left V 5 bases short and J 3 bases short, with 11 bases between. The CDR3 region is CASSGTGNYEQYF. The DNA for the CDR3 is TGTGCCAGCAGCGGCACAGGGAACTACGAGCAGTACTTC.

The chain combines TRBV5-8 with TRBJ2-3; D remains unclear. Germline CDR1 reads SGHTS; CDR2 reads YDEGEE. The CDR3 is 8 amino acids. Trimming shortened V by 3 bases and J by 13 bases, and 3 bases separated the two germline ends. This CDR3 is CASSSKYF. CDR3 coding DNA: TGTGCCAGCAGCTCAAAGTATTTT.

This clonotype was counted once. Just one base apart from a much larger clone, this may be a read error. The J gene is TRBJ1-5, the V gene TRBV6-2 or TRBV6-3; the match to TRBD1 covers 7 bases. Germline CDR1 reads MNHEY; CDR2 reads SVGEGT. There are 15 residues in the CDR3. The CDR3 here is CANSYSQGNNQPQHF. CDR3 DNA sequence: TGTGCCAACAGTTACTCACAGGGGAACAATCAGCCCCAGCATTTT.

With respect to this clonotype: A much larger clone differs from this one at a single base, so this may be a read error. V and J are TRBV6-2 or TRBV6-3 and TRBJ1-5, with 9 bases matching TRBD1. Germline CDR1 and CDR2: MNHEY and SVGEGT. The CDR3 is made up of 14 amino acids. The CDR3 spells CASSLGQGGQPPHF. The CDR3, as DNA: TGTGCCAGCAGCTTGGGACAGGGTGGGCAGCCCCCGCATTTT.

This clonotype was counted once. This may stem from a read error, because a much larger clone lies one nucleotide away. The J gene is TRBJ1-6, the V gene TRBV7-2; possibly TRBD1 for D (6 bases). CDR1 and CDR2 from the germline V gene are SGHTA and FQGNSA. CDR3 length: 17 residues. CDR3 nucleotide sequence: TGTGCCAGCAGCTTAAGCCCTCGACAGGAGTATAATTCACCCCTCCGCTTT. This sequence encodes CASSLSPRQEYNSPLRF.

For this clonotype: A much more abundant neighbour one base away suggests this may be a read error. The J gene is TRBJ1-1, the V gene TRBV5-1; D gene uncertain. This CDR3 contains 12 residues. The germline CDR1 and CDR2 sequences are SGHRS and YFSETQ. The V end lost 5 bases, the J end lost 5 bases, and 10 bases lay between the germline ends. This CDR3 reads CASRRGETEAFF. The CDR3 region has the DNA TGCGCCAGCAGGCGGGGAGAGACTGAAGCTTTCTTT.